Shown below are 19 T cell receptor beta chains from a single sample sequenced in a study of cytomegalovirus exposure and HLA in healthy donors. Primers for the PCR totalled 60 Vbeta and 13 Jbeta. Sequenced by immunoSEQ multiplex PCR; TCRdb stores in-frame clones only, minus some. The sample carries 120,000 or so clones, approximately 78% recorded once. Material: PBMCs. These receptor sequences come from a middle-aged woman in good health and CMV-seronegative.

The V and J genes are TRBV27 and TRBJ2-3, with D possibly being TRBD1 (5 bases). Between the trimmed V and J ends, which lost 4 bases and 3 bases, there was a span of 8 bases. The CDR3 is made up of 13 amino acids. From germline, CDR1 is MNHEY and CDR2 SMNVEV (reference sequence). In DNA form, the CDR3 reads TGTGCCAGCAGTTCTGGGGCAACAGATACGCAGTATTTT. Protein: CASSSGATDTQYF.

The V call is TRBV7-9, the J call TRBJ2-5, with 8 bases fitting TRBD2. CDR1 is SEHNR and CDR2 is FQNEAQ in the germline V gene (reference sequence). After removal of 6 bases from V and 1 base from J, the junction contained 7 bases not matched to a gene. The CDR3 extends over 15 amino acids. Here the CDR3 DNA reads TGTGCCAGCAGTCCCGGGACTAGTATCCAAGAGACCCAGTACTTC. It codes for CASSPGTSIQETQYF.

In this sample, this clone turned up once. This chain links TRBV28 with TRBJ1-5, with D possibly TRBD1 on 6 matching bases. Germline V lookup: CDR1 MDHEN, CDR2 SYDVKM. V lost 2 bases to trimming and J lost 7 bases, with 15 bases between them. The CDR3 is made up of 15 amino acids. The CDR3 is CASSLVNRVRQPQHF. CDR3 coding DNA: TGTGCCAGCAGTTTAGTGAACAGGGTGAGGCAGCCCCAGCATTTT.

This chain joins TRBV7-9 and TRBJ2-1, with TRBD2 matching 12 bases. Germline V gives CDR1 SEHNR, CDR2 FQNEAQ (reference sequence). The CDR3 has 17 residues. Trimming removed 6 bases from V and 4 bases from J; junction bases left unmatched: 10. The DNA for the CDR3 is TGTGCCAGCAGTCCTACTAGCGGGAGGACCCAATACAATGAGCAGTTCTTC. This codes for CASSPTSGRTQYNEQFF.

Only one count was recorded for this clone. J is TRBJ2-2 and V is TRBV7-2; a weak D match, TRBD2 (5 bases). The V gene lost 2 bases and the J gene lost 2 bases, with 9 bases spanning the gap. This CDR3 has 15 residues. Germline values: CDR1 SGHTA, CDR2 FQGNSA. In DNA form, the CDR3 reads TGTGCCAGCAGCTTATCTAGCTATAACACCGGGGAGCTGTTTTTT. Residues: CASSLSSYNTGELFF.

The chain uses TRBV27 and TRBJ2-7; 7 bases line up with TRBD1. The V gene's germline CDR1 is MNHEY and CDR2 SMNVEV (reference sequence). V dropped 6 bases and J dropped 7; count of bases not matched to a gene: 9. The CDR3 runs 13 residues. CDR3 nucleotide sequence: TGTGCCAGCAGCTGGAAGGGGGCCGGGGAGCAGTACTTC. Encoded protein: CASSWKGAGEQYF.

The genes are TRBV7-9 and TRBJ2-3, with 9 bases aligning to TRBD2. The CDR3 covers 16 residues. Germline V gene sequence: CDR1 SEHNR, CDR2 FQNEAQ (reference sequence). V gave up 4 bases and J gave up 3 bases; unmatched junction bases: 8. CDR3 region: CASSSGTLAGTDTQYF. The CDR3 DNA reads as TGTGCCAGCAGCTCGGGGACTCTAGCGGGGACAGATACGCAGTATTTT.

In its sample, this clone was seen a few times. The chain joins TRBV7-6 to TRBJ2-6; no firm D call. Germline CDR1 is SGHVS and CDR2 is FNYEAQ. The CDR3 is made up of 15 amino acids. The V gene lost 4 bases and the J gene lost 4 bases, with 11 bases spanning the gap. CDR3 region: CASSWVRGGANVLTF. The CDR3, as DNA: TGTGCCAGCAGCTGGGTGCGCGGAGGGGCCAACGTCCTGACTTTC. The variable domain in full, with the rest retrieved from reference TRBV7-6 and TRBJ2-6, is GAGVSQSPRYKVTKRGQDVALRCDPISGHVSLYWYRQALGQGPEFLTYFNYEAQQDKSGLPNDRFSAERPEGSISTLTIQRTEQRDSAMYRCASSWVRGGANVLTFGAGSRLTVL.

The genes are TRBV9 and TRBJ2-2, with a weak D call TRBD1 (6 bases). CDR1 is SGDLS, CDR2 YYNGEE, per germline. Deletions cut 4 bases from V and 1 base from J, with 14 bases between. The CDR3 has 16 amino acids. CDR3 sequence (DNA): TGTGCCAGCAGCATTACAGGACAGTTGAACACCGGGGAGCTGTTTTTT. Residues: CASSITGQLNTGELFF.

This clone came up a few times. The chain couples TRBV7-2 to TRBJ2-2; D is perhaps TRBD2 (6 bases). Germline CDR1 is SGHTA and CDR2 is FQGNSA. The CDR3 is made up of 13 amino acids. V was clipped by 5 bases and J by 5 bases, with 9 bases between them. As DNA, the CDR3 is TGTGCCAGCAGCATTGGGAGGACCGGGGAGCTGTTTTTT. Its protein is CASSIGRTGELFF.

This chain uses TRBV7-9 with TRBJ1-4; 8 bases align to TRBD1. V lost 0 bases and J lost 6; bases outside the gene matches: 6. The CDR3 spans 16 residues. The V gene's germline CDR1 is SEHNR and CDR2 FQNEAQ (reference sequence). CDR3 coding DNA: TGTGCCAGCAGCTTAGCCAGGGGGCAACATGATGAAAAACTGTTTTTT. It translates to CASSLARGQHDEKLFF.

This chain connects TRBV5-6 to TRBJ1-6, with D unresolved. Germline CDR1 is SGHDT and CDR2 is YYEEEE. V was pared by 3 bases and J by 0 bases, with 13 bases between. The length of the CDR3 is 17 residues. The CDR3 region is CASSSRAQSSYNSPLHF. In nucleotides, the CDR3 is TGTGCCAGCAGCTCGAGGGCGCAGAGCTCCTATAATTCACCCCTCCACTTT.

The chain couples TRBV7-9 to TRBJ1-6, with 10 positions matching TRBD1. This CDR3 comprises 17 residues. Unmatched junction bases numbered 6, after V lost 4 bases and J lost 3 bases. Germline loops: CDR1 SEHNR, CDR2 FQNEAQ (reference sequence). CDR3 sequence: CASSSRTGGIYNSPLHF. The CDR3, as DNA: TGTGCCAGCAGCTCGAGGACAGGGGGTATCTATAATTCACCCCTCCACTTT.

The rearrangement links TRBV7-2 to TRBJ2-3, with D possibly matching TRBD2 (5 bases). The CDR3 has 14 residues. Per germline, CDR1 SGHTA and CDR2 FQGNSA. Trimming left V 0 bases short and J 4 bases short, with 8 bases between. The CDR3 region is CASSLAGVADTQYF. The CDR3 region has the DNA TGTGCCAGCAGCTTAGCGGGAGTGGCAGATACGCAGTATTTT.

This clone was counted once. The chain uses TRBV5-6 and TRBJ1-2; tentatively, D is TRBD1 (6 bases). The CDR3 runs 13 residues. The germline V gene has CDR1 SGHDT and CDR2 YYEEEE. The germline V and J ends were trimmed by 4 bases and 6 bases, with 13 bases remaining between them. CDR3 sequence reads: CASSPGVLDGYTF. The CDR3 DNA sequence: TGTGCCAGCAGCCCAGGGGTTCTGGATGGCTACACCTTC.

The chain joins TRBV5-1 to TRBJ2-1, with no clear D. Germline V gene data show CDR1 as SGHRS and CDR2 as YFSETQ. This CDR3 contains 14 residues. Trimming took 1 base from V and 6 from J, leaving 11 bases between them. CDR3 bases: TGCGCCAGCAGCTTGTTAACAGTTAGCAATGAGCAGTTCTTC. Translated, it gives CASSLLTVSNEQFF.

V and J are TRBV7-3 and TRBJ1-2, with a tentative D call TRBD1 (5 bases). The CDR3 length is 15 residues. V was pared by 4 bases and J by 4 bases, with 16 bases between. The germline CDR1 and CDR2 sequences are SGHTA and FQGTGA. The CDR3 loop is CASSSNPDSGYGYTF. For the CDR3, the DNA is TGTGCCAGCAGCTCCAACCCAGACAGTGGCTATGGCTACACCTTC.

The chain carries TRBV2 and TRBJ2-2, with D perhaps matching TRBD2 (5 bases). Per germline, CDR1 SNHLY and CDR2 FYNNEI. The ends were cut back, 3 bases at V and 6 bases at J, with 8 bases in the middle. This CDR3 region has 13 residues. CDR3 in DNA: TGTGCCAGCAGTGACTGGGGAGCCGGGGAGCTGTTTTTT. This encodes CASSDWGAGELFF.

This CDR3 reads CAISDRGLVSPQHF. CDR3 in DNA: TGTGCCATCAGTGACAGGGGGTTGGTGTCGCCCCAGCATTTT. The chain joins TRBV10-3 to TRBJ1-5; 7 bases match TRBD1. V was clipped by 3 bases and J by 9 bases; unmatched bases: 8. This CDR3 region has 14 residues. Per the germline V gene, CDR1 is ENHRY and CDR2 is SYGVKD.